These 29 T cell receptor beta chains were all obtained from the same sample, sequenced in a study of blood T cells in healthy people across ages (dated by TCRdb to 2014 to 2015). Library generation was performed with 5' RACE. TCRdb lists the instrument as Illumina HiSeq 2500. A second 7 to 11 cycle PCR used a sample-barcoded 5' primer and a J-beta primer mix. The public reads were reanalyzed by TCRdb: fastp trimming at Q25, MiXCR alignment, in-frame beta chains only. Each entry merges the rows of one CDR3 protein and shows their most common DNA and genes. The sample data list about 2 million distinct CDR3 sequences, and roughly 52% of these were observed just once. Roughly 2.1% of the sample is held by the ten biggest clonotypes. Sequencing was performed on blood. The receptors shown here come from a woman aged 35 to 49 in good health.

This clonotype occurred a few times. As DNA, the CDR3 is TGTGCCAGTTACGCGCGCGGGGGTCAAGATACGCAGTATTTT. Protein sequence: CASYARGGQDTQYF. The J gene is TRBJ2-3, the V gene TRBV3-1; 7 positions match TRBD2. V trimming: 9 bases; J trimming: 5 bases; junction bases outside the gene matches: 11. CDR1 is LGHDT and CDR2 is YNNKEL in the germline V gene (reference sequence). The CDR3 extends over 14 amino acids.

V gene TRBV6-2 or TRBV6-3 combines with J gene TRBJ2-7; D might be TRBD2 (6 bases). The tail of the sequence fits TRBJ2-5 better, so the J call may be wrong. There are 16 residues in the CDR3. Germline-derived CDR1 and CDR2 are MNHEY and SVGEGT. The CDR3 region is CASSYSKQGGKGTQYF. As DNA, the CDR3 is TGTGCCAGCAGTTACTCGAAGCAGGGAGGCAAAGGGACCCAGTACTTC.

This clonotype was detected a few times. The chain recombines TRBV10-2 with TRBJ2-7, with D maybe TRBD1 (6 bases). Trimming pared 7 bases from V and 2 bases from J, leaving 18 bases between. Germline V gene data show CDR1 as WSHSY and CDR2 as SAAADI. The CDR3 contains 15 residues. The CDR3 DNA reads as TGCGCCAGCAAACAGGGCAAGACCGGTACCTACGAGCAGTACTTC. Its translation: CASKQGKTGTYEQYF.

This clonotype was picked up a small number of times. This sequence joins TRBV7-2 and TRBJ1-2, with a tentative D call TRBD1 (6 bases). The germline CDR1 and CDR2 sequences are SGHTA and FQGNSA. This CDR3 spans 13 amino acids. V lost 5 bases, J lost 4 bases, and 11 bases lay in between. CDR3 nucleotide sequence: TGTGCCAGCAGCCTCCGACAGGTCTATGGCTACACCTTC. Its translation: CASSLRQVYGYTF.

CDR3 residues: CASSLGPAVPEQYF. The CDR3 DNA follows: TGTGCCAGCAGCTTAGGTCCCGCGGTGCCCGAGCAGTACTTC. This sequence joins TRBV7-2 and TRBJ2-7; D uncertain. Germline V gene lookup returns CDR1 SGHTA and CDR2 FQGNSA. The CDR3 has 14 residues. With 1 base removed from V and 6 bases from J, the gap between germline ends came to 13 bases.

The J gene is TRBJ2-3, the V gene TRBV10-3, with 16 positions matching TRBD2. The CDR3 runs 17 residues. Germline V gene lookup returns CDR1 ENHRY and CDR2 SYGVKD. V gave up 0 bases and J gave up 3 bases; unmatched junction bases: 0. For the CDR3, the DNA is TGTGCCATCAGTGAGTCGGGACTAGCGGGGGGGACAGATACGCAGTATTTT. It specifies CAISESGLAGGTDTQYF.

Comments on this clonotype: Without the conserved terminal phenylalanine or tryptophan, this CDR3 likely stems from a read error. The chain combines TRBV3-1 with TRBJ2-5, with no clear D. Between the trimmed V and J ends, which lost 0 bases and 5 bases, there was a span of 10 bases. Germline V gene lookup returns CDR1 LGHDT and CDR2 YNNKEL (reference sequence). The CDR3 length is 14 residues. CDR3 sequence reads: CASSQDVGWETQYL. CDR3 nucleotide sequence: TGTGCCAGCAGCCAAGATGTAGGATGGGAGACCCAGTACTTG.

CDR3 protein: CASSLPEQGSRAYEQYF. As DNA, the CDR3 is TGTGCCAGCTCACTGCCAGAACAGGGAAGTAGGGCCTACGAGCAGTACTTC. This sequence joins TRBV18 and TRBJ2-4; D perhaps matches TRBD1 (6 bases). The J call may be incorrect, as the DNA end agrees better with TRBJ2-7. The CDR3 is made up of 17 amino acids. Germline CDR1 and CDR2: KGHSH and LQKENI.

This chain joins TRBV28 and TRBJ1-4; 12 nucleotides line up with TRBD1. Losses at the gene ends were 4 bases for V and 8 bases for J; bases not matched to a gene: 11. Per the germline V gene, CDR1 is MDHEN and CDR2 is SYDVKM. The CDR3 totals 17 residues. The chain's CDR3 is CASSSTGTGGAKEKLFF. The CDR3 bases are TGTGCCAGCAGTTCTACCGGGACAGGGGGCGCGAAGGAAAAACTGTTTTTT. The variable domain in full, with the rest retrieved from reference TRBV28 and TRBJ1-4, is DVKVTQSSRYLVKRTGEKVFLECVQDMDHENMFWYRQDPGLGLRLIYFSYDVKMKEKGDIPEGYSVSREKKERFSLILESASTNQTSMYLCASSSTGTGGAKEKLFFGSGTQLSVL.

J is TRBJ1-5 and V is TRBV5-1, with D perhaps matching TRBD1 (5 bases). Per the germline V gene, CDR1 is SGHRS and CDR2 is YFSETQ. CDR3 length equals 15 residues. Trimming took 5 bases from V and 3 from J, leaving 15 bases between them. The CDR3 here is CASSLDSPANQPQHF. The CDR3 bases are TGCGCCAGCAGTTTAGACAGCCCCGCCAATCAGCCCCAGCATTTT.

The chain is built from TRBV4-2 and TRBJ2-3; D tentatively fits TRBD1 or TRBD2 (5 bases each). The length of the CDR3 is 14 residues. Between the trimmed V and J ends, which lost 3 bases and 5 bases, there was a span of 12 bases. Per the germline V gene, CDR1 is LGHNA and CDR2 is YNFKEQ. The CDR3 loop reads CASSHRGDEDTQYF. In DNA, the CDR3 is TGTGCCAGCAGCCATCGGGGCGACGAAGATACGCAGTATTTT.

The chain employs TRBV11-3 and TRBJ2-3, with 11 bases that match TRBD2. The CDR3 runs to 16 residues. Germline CDR1 reads SGHNT; CDR2 reads YENEEA. The J segment lost 7 bases and the V segment lost 5 bases, leaving 11 bases of the junction unmatched. The CDR3 DNA reads TGTGCCAGCAGCCAAATAGCGGGGGGGGCGGATTATACGCAGTATTTT. It translates to CASSQIAGGADYTQYF. The full variable domain, its missing parts supplied by reference TRBV11-3 and TRBJ2-3, is EAGVVQSPRYKIIEKKQPVAFWCNPISGHNTLYWYLQNLGQGPELLIRYENEEAVDDSQLPKDRFSAERLKGVDSTLKIQPAELGDSAVYLCASSQIAGGADYTQYFGPGTRLTVL.

The V call is TRBV12-5, the J call TRBJ2-1; 10 nucleotides match TRBD1. The germline V gene has CDR1 LGHNT and CDR2 FRNRAP. V shed 1 base, J shed 6 bases, and the junction held 12 bases outside the gene matches. The CDR3 totals 18 residues. CDR3 in DNA: TGTGCTAGTGGTTTGGGACTCCCCCGTGGGACAGGGGCCAATGAGCAGTTCTTC. It codes for CASGLGLPRGTGANEQFF.

The CDR3 here is CASGVFVSYNEQFF. The CDR3 bases are TGTGCCAGCGGCGTCTTCGTCTCCTACAATGAGCAGTTCTTC. The chain has TRBV28 and TRBJ2-1; D gene uncertain. V lost 8 bases and J lost 0, with 11 bases in between. Germline loops: CDR1 MDHEN, CDR2 SYDVKM. CDR3 length equals 14 residues.

This clonotype was seen a handful of times. This rearrangement joins TRBV20-1 to TRBJ2-5; 7 positions agree with TRBD1. The CDR3 loop spans 14 amino acids. Germline CDR1 DFQATT, CDR2 SNEGSKA (reference sequence). V gave up 6 bases and J gave up 2 bases; unmatched junction bases: 9. This CDR3 reads CSATGTVNQETQYF. CDR3 bases: TGCAGTGCGACCGGGACAGTTAATCAAGAGACCCAGTACTTC.

This clonotype came up a few times. The chain joins TRBV2 to TRBJ2-7; TRBD1 matches at 9 bases. V shed 2 bases, J shed 3 bases, and the junction held 8 bases outside the gene matches. CDR3 size: 16 residues. Germline CDR1 is SNHLY and CDR2 is FYNNEI. CDR3 sequence reads: CASSELPQGQGYEQYF. The CDR3 DNA sequence: TGTGCCAGCAGTGAACTTCCTCAGGGACAGGGCTACGAGCAGTACTTC.

The CDR3 DNA is TGCAGCGTTGAAATACAGGGAACAACTAATGAAAAACTGTTTTTT. Amino acids: CSVEIQGTTNEKLFF. V and J are TRBV29-1 and TRBJ1-4; D may be TRBD1 (6 bases). The CDR3 contains 15 residues. Germline V CDR1 and CDR2: SQVTM, ANQGSEA. V lost 2 bases and J 0 bases, leaving 10 bases between the germline ends.

This clonotype was seen a single time. The gene calls are TRBV9 and TRBJ1-4; the match to TRBD1 covers 10 bases. J gave up 7 bases and V 5 bases, and 8 bases lay outside the gene matches. The germline gives CDR1 SGDLS, CDR2 YYNGEE. The CDR3 has 15 amino acids. The CDR3 DNA follows: TGTGCCAGCAGTGGGACAGGGGCTTTGCGTGAAAAACTGTTTTTT. Translating gives CASSGTGALREKLFF.

V gene TRBV7-2 combines with J gene TRBJ2-3; possibly TRBD1 for D (6 bases). From germline, CDR1 is SGHTA and CDR2 FQGNSA. The CDR3 has 15 amino acids. The V and J ends lost 1 base and 2 bases respectively, with 10 bases between them. CDR3: CASSLVTGYTDTQYF. The CDR3 nucleotides read TGTGCCAGCAGCTTAGTGACAGGATACACAGATACGCAGTATTTT.

This chain connects TRBV28 to TRBJ2-4; 8 nucleotides agree with TRBD1. Trimming took 8 bases from V and 0 from J; bases not matched to a gene: 9. CDR1 MDHEN and CDR2 SYDVKM come from the germline V gene. CDR3 size: 16 residues. In nucleotides, the CDR3 is TGTGCCAGCCTTCCCGGGACAGGTGTAGCCAAAAACATTCAGTACTTC. Its protein is CASLPGTGVAKNIQYF.

This chain uses TRBV20-1 with TRBJ2-7; a possible D gene is TRBD1 (6 bases). Germline values: CDR1 DFQATT, CDR2 SNEGSKA (reference sequence). The CDR3 has 14 residues. V lost 1 base, J lost 4 bases, and 14 bases lay in between. CDR3 amino acids: CSARGADSRYEQYF. Written as DNA, the CDR3 is TGCAGTGCTAGAGGGGCGGACAGCCGATACGAGCAGTACTTC.

J is TRBJ1-2 and V is TRBV7-2; 10 bases agree with TRBD1. Trimming took 5 bases from V and 7 from J; bases not matched to a gene: 10. The germline CDR1 and CDR2 sequences are SGHTA and FQGNSA. The CDR3 extends over 15 amino acids. In DNA form, the CDR3 reads TGTGCCAGCAGCGGACCCGGACAGGGGGGAGTTGGCTACACCTTC. Protein sequence: CASSGPGQGGVGYTF.

J is TRBJ2-7 and V is TRBV18; 8 nucleotides match TRBD1. Trimming took 3 bases from V and 3 from J; bases not matched to a gene: 10. CDR1 is KGHSH, CDR2 LQKENI, per germline. This CDR3 contains 16 residues. The CDR3 reads CASSPADRGVFYEQYF. In DNA form, the CDR3 reads TGTGCCAGCTCACCCGCAGACAGGGGCGTCTTCTACGAGCAGTACTTC.

This clonotype appeared a single time. The gene calls are TRBV7-2 and TRBJ2-1; 9 bases fit TRBD2. Germline lookup yields CDR1 SGHTA and CDR2 FQGNSA. V dropped 1 base and J dropped 7; count of bases not matched to a gene: 5. The CDR3 covers 15 residues. The CDR3 DNA follows: TGTGCCAGCAGCTTAGGCGGGGGGGCGGAGAATGAGCAGTTCTTC. Translated: CASSLGGGAENEQFF.

The chain links TRBV5-5 to TRBJ2-6; D is uncertain. This CDR3 spans 16 amino acids. Trimming shortened V by 6 bases and J by 0 bases, and 13 bases separated the two germline ends. Germline assignment: CDR1 SGHKS and CDR2 YYEKEE (reference sequence). The CDR3 sequence is CASTGHFASGANVLTF. In DNA form, the CDR3 reads TGTGCCAGCACTGGGCACTTTGCCTCTGGGGCCAACGTCCTGACTTTC.

The chain is built from TRBV6-1 and TRBJ2-3; 7 nucleotides agree with TRBD1. The germline gives CDR1 MNHNS, CDR2 SASEGT. V shed 5 bases and J 5 bases; nucleotides not matched to a gene: 13. The CDR3 has 16 amino acids. The CDR3 reads CASSQDRVIVQDTQYF. CDR3 nucleotide sequence: TGTGCCAGCAGTCAAGACAGGGTAATAGTTCAAGATACGCAGTATTTT.

The CDR3 is CASSQASDFTQETQYF. The CDR3 region has the DNA TGTGCCAGCAGCCAAGCTTCGGACTTTACCCAAGAGACCCAGTACTTC. The chain carries TRBV4-2 and TRBJ2-5; tentative D call: TRBD2 (5 bases). CDR3 length: 16 amino acids. V dropped 1 base and J dropped 1 base, with 13 bases sitting between them. Germline-derived CDR1 and CDR2 are LGHNA and YNFKEQ.

The genes are TRBV4-2 and TRBJ2-7; D may be TRBD1 (5 bases). Germline V gene data show CDR1 as LGHNA and CDR2 as YNFKEQ. The ends were cut back, 0 bases at V and 4 bases at J, with 13 bases in the middle. The CDR3 sequence is 15 residues long. The CDR3, as DNA: TGTGCCAGCAGCCAAGAGGTCCAGGGTCCTTACGAGCAGTACTTC. As protein: CASSQEVQGPYEQYF.

V usage is TRBV7-3 and J usage is TRBJ2-7, with TRBD2 matching 11 bases. In germline, CDR1 is SGHTA, CDR2 FQGTGA. Trimming removed 0 bases from V and 2 bases from J; junction bases left unmatched: 12. This CDR3 region has 19 residues. The CDR3 DNA is TGTGCCAGCAGCTTAACGCTCCGGCTAGCGGGGGGCCCTCCCTACGAGCAGTACTTC. This sequence encodes CASSLTLRLAGGPPYEQYF.